Listed here are 30 T cell receptor beta chains from one sample, sequenced in a study of PD-1 blockade in classical Hodgkin lymphoma. Produced via immunoSEQ multiplex PCR; TCRdb's table is partial and in-frame only. Seen here are roughly 10,000 clones, 85% to 90% observed once, and the top ten hold about 16%. The time point: newly diagnosed, previously untreated cHL patient sample. PBMCs, once thawed, yielded CD8+ T cells isolated by magnetic negative selection. Sequencing was performed on CD8+ T cells from blood. Receptors originate from a human donor with classical Hodgkin lymphoma.

A few counts support this clone. The CDR3 spells CASSPSHRGYTEAFF. CDR3 DNA sequence: TGTGCCAGCAGTCCCTCCCACAGGGGGTACACTGAAGCTTTCTTT. The rearrangement uses TRBV28 and TRBJ1-1; TRBD1 matches at 8 bases. This CDR3 has 15 amino acids. V trimming: 5 bases; J trimming: 3 bases; junction bases outside the gene matches: 8. CDR1 is MDHEN, CDR2 SYDVKM, per germline.

V gene TRBV30 combines with J gene TRBJ2-7, with unresolved D. The V end lost 0 bases, the J end lost 6 bases, and 12 bases lay between the germline ends. The CDR3 contains 13 residues. Germline V gene lookup returns CDR1 GTSNPN and CDR2 SVGIG (reference sequence). CDR3 nucleotides: TGTGCCTGGAGTGTAGGCCTCGCTTCCGAGCAGTACTTC. Protein: CAWSVGLASEQYF.

The CDR3 loop reads CASSTPGQGDSGANVLTF. CDR3 DNA: TGTGCCAGCAGTACCCCGGGACAGGGGGACTCTGGGGCCAACGTCCTGACTTTC. The rearrangement joins TRBV25-1 to TRBJ2-6, with 11 positions matching TRBD1. V was pared by 5 bases and J by 0 bases, with 6 bases of the junction left unmatched. The CDR3 contains 18 residues. Germline V gives CDR1 MGHDK, CDR2 SYGVNS.

V and J are TRBV5-1 and TRBJ1-1, with a possible D match to TRBD1 (6 bases). This CDR3 has 14 residues. V lost 3 bases, J lost 3 bases, and 12 bases lay in between. In germline, CDR1 is SGHRS, CDR2 YFSETQ. As DNA, the CDR3 is TGCGCCAGCAGCTCAGAGAGGGGGGACACTGAAGCTTTCTTT. Amino acids: CASSSERGDTEAFF.

The chain has TRBV10-1 and TRBJ2-3; 8 positions agree with TRBD2. V was pared by 2 bases and J by 4 bases, with 5 bases of the junction left unmatched. CDR1 and CDR2 (germline): WNHNN, SYGVQD (reference sequence). The CDR3 loop spans 15 amino acids. CDR3 bases: TGCGCCAGCAGTGAGGTTCGGGGGGGGGCAGATACGCAGTATTTT. Protein sequence: CASSEVRGGADTQYF.

The chain couples TRBV6-6 to TRBJ2-5; D perhaps matches TRBD1 (5 bases). In germline, CDR1 is MNHNY, CDR2 SVGAGI (reference sequence). V shed 3 bases and J shed 4 bases, with 9 bases lying between them. The CDR3 runs 13 residues. CDR3 coding DNA: TGTGCCAGCAGTTATAGGGGTCGAGAGACCCAGTACTTC. It translates to CASSYRGRETQYF.

The J gene is TRBJ1-2, the V gene TRBV11-2, with a tentative D call TRBD1 (5 bases). V lost 0 bases to trimming and J lost 6 bases, with 17 bases between them. From germline, CDR1 is SGHAT and CDR2 FQNNGV. The CDR3 consists of 16 residues. CDR3 sequence: CASSLDLRRGWDGYTF. Here the CDR3 DNA reads TGTGCCAGCAGCTTAGACCTACGTAGGGGCTGGGATGGCTACACCTTC.

The rearrangement uses TRBV5-1 and TRBJ2-5; possible D gene TRBD2, 6 bases. The ends were cut back, 5 bases at V and 1 base at J, with 6 bases in the middle. This CDR3 has 12 amino acids. The V gene's germline CDR1 is SGHRS and CDR2 YFSETQ. CDR3 sequence (DNA): TGCGCCAGCAGGGGACTCCAAGAGACCCAGTACTTC. This encodes CASRGLQETQYF.

The chain combines TRBV2 with TRBJ1-6, with D perhaps TRBD1 (6 bases). CDR1 and CDR2 from the germline V gene are SNHLY and FYNNEI. This CDR3 spans 17 amino acids. V lost 7 bases to trimming and J lost 10 bases, with 26 bases between them. CDR3 in amino acids: CASNRVRQGHSGSPLHF. As DNA, the CDR3 is TGTGCCAGCAACAGGGTCCGGCAGGGCCACTCAGGCTCACCCCTCCACTTT.

V is TRBV11-2 and J is TRBJ2-7; 10 nucleotides line up with TRBD2. With 5 bases clipped from V and 3 bases from J, the junction kept 7 bases outside the gene matches. This CDR3 has 15 residues. Germline CDR1 and CDR2: SGHAT and FQNNGV. CDR3 nucleotide sequence: TGTGCCAGCAGCAGAACCCCTAGCGGGGGCTACGAGCAGTACTTC. Translating gives CASSRTPSGGYEQYF.

This chain connects TRBV5-4 to TRBJ2-2, with 8 bases aligning to TRBD2. With 4 bases clipped from V and 4 bases from J, the junction kept 15 bases outside the gene matches. The CDR3 loop spans 18 amino acids. Germline V gives CDR1 SGHNT, CDR2 YYREEE (reference sequence). The CDR3 DNA follows: TGTGCCAGCAGCCAATGGATGGCCAGAAGCGGGGGCACCGGGGAGCTGTTTTTT. Its protein is CASSQWMARSGGTGELFF.

The rearrangement links TRBV9 to TRBJ2-1, with 9 bases fitting TRBD2. Trimming cost V 2 bases and J 2 bases; bases outside gene matches: 5. CDR1 SGDLS and CDR2 YYNGEE come from the germline V gene. This CDR3 is built from 16 residues. Here the CDR3 reads CASSVLAGPPYNEQFF. The CDR3 region has the DNA TGTGCCAGCAGCGTCCTAGCGGGGCCCCCCTACAATGAGCAGTTCTTC.

The rearrangement joins TRBV9 to TRBJ1-2, with 8 bases lining up with TRBD1. The germline CDR1 and CDR2 sequences are SGDLS and YYNGEE. The CDR3 runs 15 residues. The trim removed 6 bases at V and 8 bases at J, leaving 15 bases unmatched. As DNA, the CDR3 is TGTGCCAGCACCCTGGGAGTGTCAGGGGGCGAAGGCTACACCTTC. It is translated as CASTLGVSGGEGYTF.

The chain employs TRBV11-2 and TRBJ2-3, with 12 positions matching TRBD2. CDR1 and CDR2 from the germline V gene are SGHAT and FQNNGV. This CDR3 comprises 18 residues. V shed 3 bases, J shed 6 bases, and the junction held 13 bases outside the gene matches. Written as DNA, the CDR3 is TGTGCCAGCAGCTTCCTCCGGACTAGCGGGGACTTTACCGATACGCAGTATTTT. This gives the protein CASSFLRTSGDFTDTQYF.

V and J are TRBV7-8 and TRBJ2-1; the D call may be TRBD1 or TRBD2 (6 bases each). The germline gives CDR1 SGHVS, CDR2 FQNEAQ. V was pared by 0 bases and J by 7 bases, with 13 bases between. The CDR3 extends over 15 amino acids. The chain's CDR3 is CASSLAMDSGNEQFF. The CDR3 DNA sequence: TGTGCCAGCAGCTTAGCGATGGACAGCGGGAATGAGCAGTTCTTC.

The chain employs TRBV4-1 and TRBJ2-3; D not resolved. The CDR3 contains 13 residues. Per the germline V gene, CDR1 is MGHRA and CDR2 is YSYEKL. Trimming shortened V by 3 bases and J by 4 bases, and 8 bases separated the two germline ends. CDR3 sequence (DNA): TGCGCCAGCAGCCACCTCCGGCCAGATACGCAGTATTTT. Translated: CASSHLRPDTQYF.

The chain carries TRBV4-1 and TRBJ2-1, with D unresolved. The CDR3 runs to 14 residues. The germline V gene encodes CDR1 MGHRA and CDR2 YSYEKL. V was clipped by 1 base and J by 3 bases, with 7 bases between them. CDR3 nucleotides: TGCGCCAGCAGCCAAGGAGCAGTCTACAATGAGCAGTTCTTC. This gives the protein CASSQGAVYNEQFF.

The chain joins TRBV7-9 to TRBJ1-1; the D is unclear. The germline gives CDR1 SEHNR, CDR2 FQNEAQ (reference sequence). V was cut by 3 bases and J by 8 bases, with 10 bases left in between. This CDR3 region has 12 residues. CDR3 residues: CASSFSGPEAFF. DNA for the CDR3: TGTGCCAGCAGCTTTTCGGGTCCCGAAGCTTTCTTT.

This clone appeared once. The V call is TRBV30, the J call TRBJ2-1; D unclear. Between the trimmed V and J ends, which lost 3 bases and 5 bases, there was a span of 11 bases. The germline CDR1 and CDR2 sequences are GTSNPN and SVGIG (reference sequence). The CDR3 extends over 13 amino acids. The DNA of the CDR3 is TGTGCCTGGAGGCTAGACGGGCACAATGAGCAGTTCTTC. Amino acids: CAWRLDGHNEQFF.

V is TRBV5-4 and J is TRBJ2-7; TRBD1 might be the D (5 bases). Trimming took off 4 bases at V and 3 bases at J, with 11 bases between the two ends. The germline CDR1 and CDR2 sequences are SGHNT and YYREEE (reference sequence). The CDR3 length is 13 residues. CDR3 sequence: CASSPDSSYEQYF. CDR3 DNA: TGTGCCAGCAGCCCCGACAGCAGCTACGAGCAGTACTTC.

This chain connects TRBV5-8 to TRBJ1-4; a possible D gene is TRBD1 (5 bases). Germline CDR1 is SGHTS and CDR2 is YDEGEE. This CDR3 is built from 18 residues. V gave up 2 bases and J gave up 0 bases, with 17 bases separating them. CDR3 region: CASSLMGVVGATNEKLFF. CDR3 nucleotide sequence: TGTGCCAGCAGCTTAATGGGGGTCGTTGGGGCAACTAATGAAAAACTGTTTTTT. The whole variable domain, remainder taken from reference TRBV5-8 and TRBJ1-4, is EAGVTQSPTHLIKTRGQQATLRCSPISGHTSVYWYQQALGLGLQFLLWYDEGEERNRGNFPPRFSGRQFPNYSSELNVNALELEDSALYLCASSLMGVVGATNEKLFFGSGTQLSVL.

The chain combines TRBV7-9 with TRBJ1-1, with D unclear. The length of the CDR3 is 11 residues. Trimming took 2 bases from V and 5 from J, leaving 3 bases between them. Per germline, CDR1 SEHNR and CDR2 FQNEAQ (reference sequence). The CDR3 reads CASSLMTEAFF. CDR3 nucleotides: TGTGCCAGCAGCTTAATGACTGAAGCTTTCTTT.

The gene calls are TRBV9 and TRBJ2-1, with 10 bases identical to TRBD2. The CDR3 is 16 amino acids. The junction had 4 bases not matched to a gene; V was cut back by 0 bases and J by 4 bases. Germline V gene lookup returns CDR1 SGDLS and CDR2 YYNGEE. Here the CDR3 reads CASSVDPSGGYNEQFF. The CDR3 DNA reads as TGTGCCAGCAGCGTAGACCCTAGCGGGGGATACAATGAGCAGTTCTTC.

This chain joins TRBV6-1 and TRBJ2-7, with D uncertain. The CDR3 sequence is 15 residues long. CDR1 is MNHNS and CDR2 is SASEGT in the germline V gene. V lost 2 bases, J lost 3 bases, and 14 bases lay in between. The CDR3 loop is CASSENDMDGYEQYF. For the CDR3, the DNA is TGTGCCAGCAGTGAAAACGATATGGACGGCTACGAGCAGTACTTC.

This chain links TRBV29-1 with TRBJ2-2; D remains ambiguous. The V gene's germline CDR1 is SQVTM and CDR2 ANQGSEA. The CDR3 has 13 residues. The V gene lost 6 bases and the J gene lost 5 bases, with 13 bases spanning the gap. The CDR3 sequence: CSVTYYTTGELFF. In nucleotides, the CDR3 is TGCAGCGTCACCTATTATACGACCGGGGAGCTGTTTTTT.

This clone was detected a few times. The chain couples TRBV9 to TRBJ1-1, with D possibly matching TRBD1 (5 bases). CDR3 size: 13 residues. CDR1 SGDLS and CDR2 YYNGEE come from the germline V gene. The ends were cut back, 0 bases at V and 5 bases at J, with 8 bases in the middle. The CDR3: CASSVGGETEAFF. The CDR3 bases are TGTGCCAGCAGCGTAGGGGGGGAAACTGAAGCTTTCTTT.

The V gene is TRBV5-1, the J gene TRBJ2-1; 15 positions agree with TRBD2. The CDR3 length is 18 residues. Germline values: CDR1 SGHRS, CDR2 YFSETQ. V shed 4 bases, J shed 0 bases, and the junction held 5 bases outside the gene matches. Written as DNA, the CDR3 is TGCGCCAGCAGCACGGGACTAGCGGGGGGACTCTCCTACAATGAGCAGTTCTTC. Translation: CASSTGLAGGLSYNEQFF.

CDR3: CASSIGTGGGYEQYF. The CDR3 DNA sequence: TGTGCCAGTAGTATAGGGACAGGGGGCGGCTACGAGCAGTACTTC. The genes are TRBV19 and TRBJ2-7, with TRBD1 matching over 11 bases. In germline, CDR1 is LNHDA, CDR2 SQIVND (reference sequence). The V and J ends lost 1 base and 3 bases, in that order; junction bases with no gene match: 2. The CDR3 is 15 amino acids. Full variable domain (rest looked up from reference TRBV19 and TRBJ2-7): DGGITQSPKYLFRKEGQNVTLSCEQNLNHDAMYWYRQDPGQGLRLIYYSQIVNDFQKGDIAEGYSVSREKKESFPLTVTSAQKNPTAFYLCASSIGTGGGYEQYFGPGTRLTVT.

The J gene is TRBJ2-1, the V gene TRBV5-1; no clear D. Germline CDR1 reads SGHRS; CDR2 reads YFSETQ. Between the trimmed V and J ends, which lost 4 bases and 1 base, there was a span of 9 bases. The CDR3 extends over 14 amino acids. The CDR3 reads CASSDPESYNEQFF. CDR3 coding DNA: TGCGCCAGCAGCGACCCCGAATCCTACAATGAGCAGTTCTTC.

The rearrangement joins TRBV19 to TRBJ1-1, with a tentative D call TRBD1 (5 bases). V was cut by 7 bases and J by 5 bases, with 11 bases left in between. The CDR3 runs 12 residues. Germline assignment: CDR1 LNHDA and CDR2 SQIVND (reference sequence). In nucleotides, the CDR3 is TGTGCCAGTACTAGGGGTTTAACTGAAGCTTTCTTT. Translated, it gives CASTRGLTEAFF.